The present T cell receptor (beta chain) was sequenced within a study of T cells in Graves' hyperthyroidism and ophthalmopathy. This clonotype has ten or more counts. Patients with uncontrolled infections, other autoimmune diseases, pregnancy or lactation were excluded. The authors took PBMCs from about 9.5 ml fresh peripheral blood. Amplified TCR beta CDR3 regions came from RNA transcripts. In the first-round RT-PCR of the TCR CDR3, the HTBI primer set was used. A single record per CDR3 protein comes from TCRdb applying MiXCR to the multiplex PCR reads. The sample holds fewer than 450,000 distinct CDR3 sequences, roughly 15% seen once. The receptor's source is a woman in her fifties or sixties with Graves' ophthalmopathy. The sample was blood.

The CDR3 bases are TGTGCCAGCGGCAGGGGGGATCACACAGATACGCAGTATTTT. Its protein is CASGRGDHTDTQYF. The chain is built from TRBV11-2 and TRBJ2-3; D perhaps matches TRBD1 (7 bases). CDR1 is SGHAT and CDR2 is FQNNGV in the germline V gene. CDR3 length: 14 amino acids. The V end was cut by 8 bases, the J end by 2 bases, with 14 bases between.